A selection of T cell receptor beta chains follows, all from one sample in a study of blood T cell repertoires in COVID-19. Profiled with immunoSEQ multiplex PCR; TCRdb holds only in-frame clones, not every one. The sample consists of about 44,000 clones, 75% to 90% of them appearing once. Input material: peripheral blood. These receptors were collected from a human donor in a cohort sampled during active COVID-19. Each CDR3 is given with its conserved first and last residue. The D gene is left open where the match is weak. Only part of the rows carry a size: once, few, many, or a class if the clone is expanded.

.	TRBJ1-2	TRBD1	15	TRBV29-1	TGCAGCGTTACCAATAAGGACAGGGACTACTATGGCTACACCTTC	CSVTNKDRDYYGYTF
.	TRBJ2-1	.	14	TRBV29-1	TGCAGCGTTGAAGATTACGGGAGCTACAATGAGCAGTTCTTC	CSVEDYGSYNEQFF
.	TRBJ1-2	TRBD1	13	TRBV10-1	TGCGCCAGCAGTGCAACAGGGGATCTTGGCTACACCTTC	CASSATGDLGYTF
.	TRBJ1-1	.	14	TRBV28	TGTGCCAGCATTCGAGGGTTCAAAAGCACTGAAGCTTTCTTT	CASIRGFKSTEAFF
.	TRBJ2-5	TRBD1	16	TRBV7-6	TGTGCCAGCAGCTTAGGGGACAGGGGCCCCTTCGAGACCCAGTACTTC	CASSLGDRGPFETQYF
.	TRBJ1-2	TRBD1	17	TRBV28	TGTGCCAGCAGACCGCGTCGATCCGGGACAGGGGGCTATGGCTACACCTTC	CASRPRRSGTGGYGYTF
.	TRBJ1-2	TRBD1	16	TRBV27	TGTGCCAGCAGTTTAGGCTACATGAAGGGGGCGCAAGGCTACACCTTC	CASSLGYMKGAQGYTF
once	TRBJ2-2	.	15	TRBV29-1	TGCAGCGTCGATTCGGGAGCAAGGGCCCCCGGGGAGCTGTTTTTT	CSVDSGARAPGELFF
.	TRBJ2-7	.	17	TRBV7-2	TGTGCCAGCAGTTTTAGGGATTCGGTCGGGGGCTCCTACGAGCAGTACTTC	CASSFRDSVGGSYEQYF
.	TRBJ1-6	.	15	TRBV13	TGTGCCAGCAGCTTAGGACAGGGATTTCGATCACCCCTCCACTTT	CASSLGQGFRSPLHF
.	TRBJ2-6	.	17	TRBV3-1/TRBV3-2	TGTGCCAGCAGCCAAGTCACTAGCCCCTCTGGGGCCAACGTCCTGACTTTC	CASSQVTSPSGANVLTF
.	TRBJ2-7	.	14	TRBV7-6	TGTGCCAGCAGCTTAGCAGGGGGGGTTTACGAGCAGTACTTC	CASSLAGGVYEQYF
few	TRBJ2-7	TRBD2	15	TRBV9	TGTGCCAGCAGCGGCGGACTAGCGGGAGGCTACGAGCAGTACTTC	CASSGGLAGGYEQYF
.	TRBJ2-5	.	13	TRBV30	TGTGCCTGGAGGGACTTGAGCTGGGAGACCCAGTACTTC	CAWRDLSWETQYF
once	TRBJ2-7	TRBD1	16	TRBV6-1	TGTGCCAGCAGTGAAGGGGGACAGGCTACCGGGTACGAGCAGTACTTC	CASSEGGQATGYEQYF
few	TRBJ2-1	.	17	TRBV7-9	TGTGCCAGCAGCTCCTCCATGTCTAGACCCTCCTACAATGAGCAGTTCTTC	CASSSSMSRPSYNEQFF
.	TRBJ2-1	TRBD2	15	TRBV5-8	TGTGCCAGCAGCTTGGCCGGGAGGCTGTACAATGAGCAGTTCTTC	CASSLAGRLYNEQFF
few	TRBJ2-2	.	14	TRBV6-5	TGTGCCAGCAGATCGGGACTTAACACCGGGGAGCTGTTTTTT	CASRSGLNTGELFF
.	TRBJ2-3	.	15	TRBV7-9	TGTGCCAGCTTTGCTCGGGACACCCTCACAGATACGCAGTATTTT	CASFARDTLTDTQYF
few	TRBJ2-1	.	15	TRBV7-2	TGTGCCAGCAGCTTTTCCCAGGGTCAATCCCATTCGCAGTTCTTC	CASSFSQGQSHSQFF
.	TRBJ2-7	.	12	TRBV14	TGTGCCAGCAGCCAGAACTCGTACGAGCAGTACTTC	CASSQNSYEQYF
once	TRBJ2-4	TRBD1	13	TRBV30	TGTGCCTGGAGTCTTGTGAGGACAGGTGGATGGTACTTC	CAWSLVRTGGWYF